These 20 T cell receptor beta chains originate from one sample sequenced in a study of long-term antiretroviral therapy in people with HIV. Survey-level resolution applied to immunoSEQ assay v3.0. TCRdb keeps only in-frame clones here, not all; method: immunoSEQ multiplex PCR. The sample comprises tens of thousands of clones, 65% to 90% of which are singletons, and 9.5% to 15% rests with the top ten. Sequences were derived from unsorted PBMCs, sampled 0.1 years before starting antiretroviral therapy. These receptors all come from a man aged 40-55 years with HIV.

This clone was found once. The CDR3 sequence: CASSLVGDRGYTF. As DNA, the CDR3 is TGTGCCAGCAGCTTAGTAGGAGATCGAGGCTACACCTTC. The J gene is TRBJ1-2, the V gene TRBV7-8; D gene ambiguous. CDR3 length: 13 amino acids. Trimming left V 1 base short and J 8 bases short, with 11 bases between. CDR1 is SGHVS and CDR2 is FQNEAQ in the germline V gene.

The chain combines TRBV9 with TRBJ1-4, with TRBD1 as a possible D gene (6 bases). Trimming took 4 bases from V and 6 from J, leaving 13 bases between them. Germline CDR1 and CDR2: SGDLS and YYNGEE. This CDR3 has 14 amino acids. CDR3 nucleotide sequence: TGTGCCAGCAGCCCCCGAGGGGGTGATGAAAAACTGTTTTTT. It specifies CASSPRGGDEKLFF.

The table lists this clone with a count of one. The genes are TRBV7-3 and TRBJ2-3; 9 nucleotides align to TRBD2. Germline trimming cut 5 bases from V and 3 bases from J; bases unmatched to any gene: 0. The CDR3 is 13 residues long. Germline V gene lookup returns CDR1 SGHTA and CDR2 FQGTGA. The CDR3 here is CASSAGGTDTQYF. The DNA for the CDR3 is TGTGCCAGCAGCGCGGGGGGGACAGATACGCAGTATTTT.

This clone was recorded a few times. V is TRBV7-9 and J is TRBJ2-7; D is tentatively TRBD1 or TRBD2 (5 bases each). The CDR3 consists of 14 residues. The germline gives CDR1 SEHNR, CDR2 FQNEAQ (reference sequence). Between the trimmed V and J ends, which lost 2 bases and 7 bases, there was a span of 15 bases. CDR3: CASSLPGPSGEQYF. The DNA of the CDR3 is TGTGCCAGCAGCTTACCGGGACCGTCGGGGGAGCAGTACTTC.

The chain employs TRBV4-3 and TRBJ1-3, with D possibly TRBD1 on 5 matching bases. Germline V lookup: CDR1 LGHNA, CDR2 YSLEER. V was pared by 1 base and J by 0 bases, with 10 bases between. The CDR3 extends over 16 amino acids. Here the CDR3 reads CASSQAIGASGNTIYF. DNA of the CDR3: TGCGCCAGCAGCCAAGCCATCGGGGCCTCTGGAAACACCATATATTTT.

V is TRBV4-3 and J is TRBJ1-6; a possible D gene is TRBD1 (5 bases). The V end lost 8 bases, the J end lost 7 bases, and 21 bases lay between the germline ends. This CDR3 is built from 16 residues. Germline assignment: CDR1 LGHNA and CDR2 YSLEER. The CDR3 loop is CASASGRGMGNSPLHF. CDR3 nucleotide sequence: TGCGCCAGCGCCTCGGGGCGGGGTATGGGCAATTCACCCCTCCACTTT.

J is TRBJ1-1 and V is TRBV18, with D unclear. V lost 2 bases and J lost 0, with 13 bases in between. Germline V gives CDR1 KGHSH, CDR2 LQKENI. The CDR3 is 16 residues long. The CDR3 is CASSPDIGNLNTEAFF. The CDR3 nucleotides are TGTGCCAGCTCACCAGATATCGGGAACCTGAACACTGAAGCTTTCTTT.

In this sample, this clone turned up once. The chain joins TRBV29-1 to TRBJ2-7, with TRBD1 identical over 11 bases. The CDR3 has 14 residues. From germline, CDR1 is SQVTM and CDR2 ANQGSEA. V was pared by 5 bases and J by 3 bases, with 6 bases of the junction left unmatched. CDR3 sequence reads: CSVTPGQGVYEQYF. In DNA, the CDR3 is TGCAGCGTTACCCCGGGACAGGGGGTCTACGAGCAGTACTTC.

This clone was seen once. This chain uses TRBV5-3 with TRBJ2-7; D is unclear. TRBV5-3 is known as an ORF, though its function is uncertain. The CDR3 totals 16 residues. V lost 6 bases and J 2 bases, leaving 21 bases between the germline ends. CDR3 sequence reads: CARNSHRRFPAYEQYF. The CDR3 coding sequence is TGTGCCAGAAACTCCCACCGGCGGTTTCCGGCCTACGAGCAGTACTTC.

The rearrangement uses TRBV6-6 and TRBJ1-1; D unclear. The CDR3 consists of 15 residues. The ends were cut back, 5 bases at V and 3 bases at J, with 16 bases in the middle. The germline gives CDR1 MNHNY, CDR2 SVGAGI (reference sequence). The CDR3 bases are TGTGCCAGCAGTCCCCCGATAGAGTGGGACACTGAAGCTTTCTTT. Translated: CASSPPIEWDTEAFF.

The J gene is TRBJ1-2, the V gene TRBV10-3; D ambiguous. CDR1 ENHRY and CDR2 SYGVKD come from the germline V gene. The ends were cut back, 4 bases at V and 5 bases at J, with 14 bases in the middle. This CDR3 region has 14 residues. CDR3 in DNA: TGTGCCATCAGTGCCCGTCAGGATTGGTATGGCTACACCTTC. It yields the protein CAISARQDWYGYTF.

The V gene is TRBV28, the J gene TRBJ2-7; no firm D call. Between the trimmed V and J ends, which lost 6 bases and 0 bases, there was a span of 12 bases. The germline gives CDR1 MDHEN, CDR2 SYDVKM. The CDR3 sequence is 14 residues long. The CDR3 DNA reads TGTGCCAGCAGGGGCAGACTTCTCTCCTACGAGCAGTACTTC. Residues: CASRGRLLSYEQYF.

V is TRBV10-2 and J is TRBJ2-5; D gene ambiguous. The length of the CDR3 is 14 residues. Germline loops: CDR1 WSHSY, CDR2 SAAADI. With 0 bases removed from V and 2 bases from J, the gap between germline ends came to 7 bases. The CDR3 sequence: CASSESGRQETQYF. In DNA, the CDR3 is TGCGCCAGCAGTGAGTCAGGTAGACAAGAGACCCAGTACTTC.

The CDR3 coding sequence is TGCGCCAGCAGCCCCTCTTACACCGGGGAGCTGTTTTTT. This sequence encodes CASSPSYTGELFF. This rearrangement joins TRBV4-1 to TRBJ2-2; D gene ambiguous. This CDR3 spans 13 amino acids. Looked up from germline, CDR1 is MGHRA and CDR2 is YSYEKL. V gave up 4 bases and J gave up 3 bases, with 6 bases separating them.

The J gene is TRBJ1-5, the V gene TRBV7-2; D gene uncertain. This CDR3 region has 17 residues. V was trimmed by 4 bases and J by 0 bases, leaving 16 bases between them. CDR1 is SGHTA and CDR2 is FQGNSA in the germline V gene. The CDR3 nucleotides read TGTGCCAGCAGCTCCTCACCAACGAGCAATAGCAATCAGCCCCAGCATTTT. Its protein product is CASSSSPTSNSNQPQHF.

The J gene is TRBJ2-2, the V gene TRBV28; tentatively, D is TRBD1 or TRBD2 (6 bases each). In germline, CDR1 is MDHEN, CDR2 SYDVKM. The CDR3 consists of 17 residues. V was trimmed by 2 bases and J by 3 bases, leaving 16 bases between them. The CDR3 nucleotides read TGTGCCAGCAGTTTAGGGATAGGGGGGCCTTACACCGGGGAGCTGTTTTTT. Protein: CASSLGIGGPYTGELFF.

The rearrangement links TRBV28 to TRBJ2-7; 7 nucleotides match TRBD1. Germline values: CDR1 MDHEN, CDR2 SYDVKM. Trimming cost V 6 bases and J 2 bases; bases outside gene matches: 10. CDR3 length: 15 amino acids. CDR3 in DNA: TGTGCCAGCAGCCCCCCGGGGCAGGGGGCCTACGAGCAGTACTTC. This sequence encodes CASSPPGQGAYEQYF.

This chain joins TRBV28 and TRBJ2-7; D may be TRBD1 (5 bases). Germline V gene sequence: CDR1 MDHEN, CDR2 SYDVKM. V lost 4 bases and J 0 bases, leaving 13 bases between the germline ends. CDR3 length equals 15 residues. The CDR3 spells CASSSKGSPSYEQYF. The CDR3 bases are TGTGCCAGCAGTTCCAAGGGGTCCCCCTCCTACGAGCAGTACTTC.

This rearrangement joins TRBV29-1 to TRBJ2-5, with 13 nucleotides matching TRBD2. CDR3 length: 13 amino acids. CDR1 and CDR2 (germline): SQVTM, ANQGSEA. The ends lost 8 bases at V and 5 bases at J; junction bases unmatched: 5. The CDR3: CSSGLAGLETQYF. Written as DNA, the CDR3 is TGCAGCTCGGGACTAGCGGGGTTGGAGACCCAGTACTTC.

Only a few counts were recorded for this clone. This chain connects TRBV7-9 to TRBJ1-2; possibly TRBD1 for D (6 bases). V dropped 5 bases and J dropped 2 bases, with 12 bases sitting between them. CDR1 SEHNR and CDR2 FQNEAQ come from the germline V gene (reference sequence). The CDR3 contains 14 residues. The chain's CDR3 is CASSAQQGNYGYTF. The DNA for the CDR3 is TGTGCCAGCAGCGCACAACAGGGAAACTATGGCTACACCTTC.